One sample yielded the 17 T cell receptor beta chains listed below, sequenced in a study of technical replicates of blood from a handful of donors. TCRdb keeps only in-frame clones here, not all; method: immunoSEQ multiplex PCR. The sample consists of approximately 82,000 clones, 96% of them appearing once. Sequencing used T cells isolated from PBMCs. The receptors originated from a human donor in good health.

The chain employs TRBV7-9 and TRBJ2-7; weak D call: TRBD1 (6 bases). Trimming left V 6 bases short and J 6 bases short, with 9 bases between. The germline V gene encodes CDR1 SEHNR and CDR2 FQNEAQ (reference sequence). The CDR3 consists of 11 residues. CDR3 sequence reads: CASRGQLEQYF. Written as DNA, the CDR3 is TGTGCCAGCAGAGGACAGCTCGAGCAGTACTTC.

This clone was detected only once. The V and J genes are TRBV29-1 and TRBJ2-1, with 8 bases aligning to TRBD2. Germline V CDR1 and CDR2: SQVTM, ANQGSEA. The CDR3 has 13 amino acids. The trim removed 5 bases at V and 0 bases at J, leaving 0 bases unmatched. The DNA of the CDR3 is TGCAGCGTTACTAGCGGCTCCTACAATGAGCAGTTCTTC. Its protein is CSVTSGSYNEQFF.

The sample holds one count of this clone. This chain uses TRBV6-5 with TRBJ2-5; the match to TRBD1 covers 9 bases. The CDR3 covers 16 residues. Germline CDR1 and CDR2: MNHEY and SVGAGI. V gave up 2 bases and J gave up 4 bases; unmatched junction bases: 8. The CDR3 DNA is TGTGCCAGCAGTTACCCCGGACAGGGGATGGTAGAGACCCAGTACTTC. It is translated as CASSYPGQGMVETQYF.

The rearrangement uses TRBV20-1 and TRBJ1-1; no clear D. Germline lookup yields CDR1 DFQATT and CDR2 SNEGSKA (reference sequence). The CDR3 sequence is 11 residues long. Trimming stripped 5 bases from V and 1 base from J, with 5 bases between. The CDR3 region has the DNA TGCAGTGCTCCGGGGAACACTGAAGCTTTCTTT. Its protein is CSAPGNTEAFF.

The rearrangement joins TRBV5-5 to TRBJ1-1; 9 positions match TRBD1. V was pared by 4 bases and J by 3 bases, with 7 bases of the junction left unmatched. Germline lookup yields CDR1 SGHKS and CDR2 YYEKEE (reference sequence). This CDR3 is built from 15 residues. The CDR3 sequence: CASSPTGTGYTEAFF. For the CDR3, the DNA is TGTGCCAGCAGCCCTACCGGGACAGGGTACACTGAAGCTTTCTTT.

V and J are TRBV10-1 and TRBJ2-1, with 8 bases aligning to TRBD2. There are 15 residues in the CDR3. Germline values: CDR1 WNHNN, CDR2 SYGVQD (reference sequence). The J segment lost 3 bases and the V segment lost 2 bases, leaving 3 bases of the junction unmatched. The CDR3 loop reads CASSESSGDYNEQFF. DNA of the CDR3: TGCGCCAGCAGTGAGAGTAGCGGGGACTACAATGAGCAGTTCTTC.

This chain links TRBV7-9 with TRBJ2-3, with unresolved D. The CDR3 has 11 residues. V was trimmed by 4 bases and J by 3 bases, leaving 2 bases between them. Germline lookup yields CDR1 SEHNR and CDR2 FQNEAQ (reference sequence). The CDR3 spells CASSSTDTQYF. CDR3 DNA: TGTGCCAGCAGCTCTACAGATACGCAGTATTTT.

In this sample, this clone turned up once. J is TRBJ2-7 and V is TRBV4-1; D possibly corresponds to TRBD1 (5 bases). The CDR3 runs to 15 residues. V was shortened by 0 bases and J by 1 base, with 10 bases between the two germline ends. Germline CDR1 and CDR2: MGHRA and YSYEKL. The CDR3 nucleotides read TGCGCCAGCAGCCAAGATCTTAGGGGTTCCTACGAGCAGTACTTC. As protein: CASSQDLRGSYEQYF.

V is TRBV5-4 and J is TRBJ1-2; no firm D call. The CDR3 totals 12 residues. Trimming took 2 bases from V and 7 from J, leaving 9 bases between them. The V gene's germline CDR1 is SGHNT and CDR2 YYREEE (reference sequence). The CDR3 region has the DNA TGTGCCAGCAGCTTATTTGGAGTTGGCTACACCTTC. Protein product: CASSLFGVGYTF.

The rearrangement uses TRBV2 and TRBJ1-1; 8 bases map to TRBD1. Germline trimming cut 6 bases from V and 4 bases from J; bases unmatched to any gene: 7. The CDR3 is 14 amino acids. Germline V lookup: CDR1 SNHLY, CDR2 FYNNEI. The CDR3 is CASRKETGATEAFF. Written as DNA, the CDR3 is TGTGCCAGCAGAAAAGAGACAGGGGCCACTGAAGCTTTCTTT.

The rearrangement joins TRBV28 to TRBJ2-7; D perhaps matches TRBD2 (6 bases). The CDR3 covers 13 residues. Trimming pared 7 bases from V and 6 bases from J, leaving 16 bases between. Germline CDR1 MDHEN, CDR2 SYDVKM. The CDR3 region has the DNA TGTGCCAGCACCACGGAGGGAGTCGGCGAGCAGTACTTC. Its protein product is CASTTEGVGEQYF.

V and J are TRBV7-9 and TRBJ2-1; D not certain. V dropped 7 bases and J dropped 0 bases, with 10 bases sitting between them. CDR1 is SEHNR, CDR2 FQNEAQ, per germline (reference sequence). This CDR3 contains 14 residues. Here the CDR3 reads CASNDLGSYNEQFF. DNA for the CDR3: TGTGCCAGCAACGACTTGGGCTCCTACAATGAGCAGTTCTTC.

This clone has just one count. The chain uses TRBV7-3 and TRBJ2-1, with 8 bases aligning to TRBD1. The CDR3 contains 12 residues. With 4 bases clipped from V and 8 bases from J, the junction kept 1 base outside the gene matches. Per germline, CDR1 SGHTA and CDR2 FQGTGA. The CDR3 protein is CASSSGGHEQFF. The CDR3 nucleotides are TGTGCCAGCAGCTCAGGGGGCCATGAGCAGTTCTTC.

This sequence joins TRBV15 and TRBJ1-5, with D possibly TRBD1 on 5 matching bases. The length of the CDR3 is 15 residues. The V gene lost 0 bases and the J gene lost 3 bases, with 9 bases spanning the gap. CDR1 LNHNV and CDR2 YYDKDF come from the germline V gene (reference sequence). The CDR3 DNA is TGTGCCACCAGCAGAGATCCAGGGTTCAATCAGCCCCAGCATTTT. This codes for CATSRDPGFNQPQHF.

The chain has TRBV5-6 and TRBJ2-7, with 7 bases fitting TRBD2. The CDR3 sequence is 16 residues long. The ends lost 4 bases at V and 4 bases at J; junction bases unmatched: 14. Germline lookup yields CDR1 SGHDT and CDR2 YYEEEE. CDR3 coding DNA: TGTGCCAGCAGCCAACTTTCCGGGGGGAATCGGTACGAGCAGTACTTC. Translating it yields CASSQLSGGNRYEQYF.

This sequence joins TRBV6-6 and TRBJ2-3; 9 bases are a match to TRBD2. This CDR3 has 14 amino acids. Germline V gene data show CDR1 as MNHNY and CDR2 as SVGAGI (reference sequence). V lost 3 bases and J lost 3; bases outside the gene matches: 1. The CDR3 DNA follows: TGTGCCAGCAGTTATCTAGCGGGAACAGATACGCAGTATTTT. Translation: CASSYLAGTDTQYF.

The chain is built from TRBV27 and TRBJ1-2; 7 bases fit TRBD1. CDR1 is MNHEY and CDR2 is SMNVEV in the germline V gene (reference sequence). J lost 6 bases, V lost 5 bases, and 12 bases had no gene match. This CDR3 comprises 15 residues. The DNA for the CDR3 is TGTGCCAGCAGTCTCAACAGGGGCGGACTCAATGGCTACACCTTC. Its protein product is CASSLNRGGLNGYTF.